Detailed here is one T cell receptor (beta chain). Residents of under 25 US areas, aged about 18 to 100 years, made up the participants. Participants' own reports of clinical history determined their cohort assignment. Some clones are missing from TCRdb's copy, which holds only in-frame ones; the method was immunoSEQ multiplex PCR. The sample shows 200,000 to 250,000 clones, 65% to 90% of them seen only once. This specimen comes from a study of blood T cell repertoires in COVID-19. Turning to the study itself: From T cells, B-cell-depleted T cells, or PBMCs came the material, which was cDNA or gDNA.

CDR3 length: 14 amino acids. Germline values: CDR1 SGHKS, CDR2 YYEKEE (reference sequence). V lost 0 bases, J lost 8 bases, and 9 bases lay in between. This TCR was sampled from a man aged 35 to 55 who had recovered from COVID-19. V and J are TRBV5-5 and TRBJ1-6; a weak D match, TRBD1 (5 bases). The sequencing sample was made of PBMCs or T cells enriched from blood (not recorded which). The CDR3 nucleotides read TGTGCCAGCAGCTTGGAAGGGGCTGATTCACCCCTCCACTTT. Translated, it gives CASSLEGADSPLHF. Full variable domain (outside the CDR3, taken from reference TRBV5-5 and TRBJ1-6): DAGVTQSPTHLIKTRGQQVTLRCSPISGHKSVSWYQQVLGQGPQFIFQYYEKEERGRGNFPDRFSARQFPNYSSELNVNALLLGDSALYLCASSLEGADSPLHFGNGTRLTVT.